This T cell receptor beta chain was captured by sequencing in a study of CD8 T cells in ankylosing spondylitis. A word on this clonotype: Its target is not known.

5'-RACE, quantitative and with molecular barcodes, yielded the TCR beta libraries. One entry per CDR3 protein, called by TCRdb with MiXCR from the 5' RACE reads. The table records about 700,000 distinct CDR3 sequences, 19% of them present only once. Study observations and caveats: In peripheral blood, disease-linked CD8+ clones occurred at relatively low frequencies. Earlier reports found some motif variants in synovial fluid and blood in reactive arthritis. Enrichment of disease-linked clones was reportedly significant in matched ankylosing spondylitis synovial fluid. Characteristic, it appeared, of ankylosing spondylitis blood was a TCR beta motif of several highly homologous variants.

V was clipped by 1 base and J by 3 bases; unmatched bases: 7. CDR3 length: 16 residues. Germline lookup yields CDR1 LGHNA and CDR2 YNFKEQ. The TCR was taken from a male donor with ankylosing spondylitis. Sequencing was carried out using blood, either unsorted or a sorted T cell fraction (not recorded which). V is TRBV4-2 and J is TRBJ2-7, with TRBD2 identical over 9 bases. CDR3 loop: CASSQGRASGVYEQYF. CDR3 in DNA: TGTGCCAGCAGCCAAGGTCGTGCTAGCGGGGTCTACGAGCAGTACTTC.